This TCR beta chain comes out of a study of post-analysis software for immune sequencing data. With respect to this clonotype: What it binds is unknown.

Study-wide points: When patients were compared with controls, four or five TRBV segments were more frequent, TRBV5-6, TRBV5-1 and TRBV20-1 among them. The authors found that F measure strongly co-clustered same-batch samples. Significantly lower normalized Chao1 diversity was found in patients with multiple sclerosis relative to controls.

Built from TCR beta cDNA, the libraries had unique molecular identifiers in them. The T cell input of about 1 to 10 million gave around 450,000 cDNA molecules. A single record per CDR3 protein comes from TCRdb applying MiXCR to the PCR reads. The sample has 750,000 to 950,000 distinct CDR3 sequences; 46% are singletons. There are 15 residues in the CDR3. The ends were cut back, 4 bases at V and 11 bases at J, with 23 bases in the middle. Germline V gives CDR1 LNHDA, CDR2 SQIVND (reference sequence). This rearrangement joins TRBV19 to TRBJ2-5, with a weak D call TRBD1 (6 bases). Sequenced: blood. The clonotype was recovered from a girl between 10 and 17 years old with multiple sclerosis. In DNA form, the CDR3 reads TGTGCCAGTAGTAAGGTGGGGGCCCCCGCAGGAGAGCAGTACTTC. It encodes CASSKVGAPAGEQYF.